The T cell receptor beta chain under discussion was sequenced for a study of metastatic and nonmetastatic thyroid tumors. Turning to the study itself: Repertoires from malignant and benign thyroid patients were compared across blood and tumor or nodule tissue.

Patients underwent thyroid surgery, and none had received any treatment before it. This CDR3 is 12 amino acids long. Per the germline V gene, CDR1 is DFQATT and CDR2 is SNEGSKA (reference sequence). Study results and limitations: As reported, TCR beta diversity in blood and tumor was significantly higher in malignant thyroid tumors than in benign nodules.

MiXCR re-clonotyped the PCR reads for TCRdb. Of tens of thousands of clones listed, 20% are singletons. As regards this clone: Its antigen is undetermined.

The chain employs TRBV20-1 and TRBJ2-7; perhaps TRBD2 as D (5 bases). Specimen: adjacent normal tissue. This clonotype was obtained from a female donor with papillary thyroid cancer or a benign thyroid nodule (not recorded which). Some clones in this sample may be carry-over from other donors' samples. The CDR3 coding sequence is TGCAGCCCCATCGGGATCCCTCGTGAGCAGTACTTC. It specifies CSPIGIPREQYF.